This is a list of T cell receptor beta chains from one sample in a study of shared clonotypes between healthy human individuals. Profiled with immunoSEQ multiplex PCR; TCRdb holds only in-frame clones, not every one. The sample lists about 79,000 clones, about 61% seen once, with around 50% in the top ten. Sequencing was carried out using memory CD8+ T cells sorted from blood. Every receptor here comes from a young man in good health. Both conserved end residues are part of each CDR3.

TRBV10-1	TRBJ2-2	CASSGGGEAGELFF
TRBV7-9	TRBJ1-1	CASSSGQGQYTEAFF
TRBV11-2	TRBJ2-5	CASSLRQGVGTQYF
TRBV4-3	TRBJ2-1	CASSQDRGSYNEQFF
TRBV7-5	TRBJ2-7	CASSLVSYEQYF
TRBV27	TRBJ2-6	CATRAGGANVLTF
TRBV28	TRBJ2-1	CASRTSGGLDEQFF
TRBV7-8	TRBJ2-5	CASSFSGTQETQYF
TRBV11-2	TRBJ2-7	CASQLGTGSGEQYF
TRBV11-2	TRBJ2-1	CASSVTGTLSNEQFF
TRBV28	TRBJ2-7	CAAGGDSYEQYF
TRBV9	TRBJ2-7	CASSDGTSGSYEQYF
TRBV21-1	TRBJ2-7	CASSSDRGERQYF
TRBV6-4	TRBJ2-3	CASSRTGGTDTQYF
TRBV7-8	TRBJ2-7	CASSVNRGPNEQYF
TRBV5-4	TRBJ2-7	CASSPAPQGVYEQYF
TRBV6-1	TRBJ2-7	CASRGYNYEQYF
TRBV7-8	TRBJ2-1	CASSLIPEEHFF
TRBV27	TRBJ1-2	CASSTSPPGLYGYTF
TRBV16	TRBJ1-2	CASSPDGYGYTF
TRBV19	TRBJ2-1	CASSIGGYGVNEQFF
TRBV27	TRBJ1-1	CASSFLSNTEAFF
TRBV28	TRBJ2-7	CASSLDLGREIYSYEQYF
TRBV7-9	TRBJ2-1	CASSLRTGPYNEQFF
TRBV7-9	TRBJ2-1	CASSQRDGLADYNEQFF
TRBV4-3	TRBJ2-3	CASSQYLASTDTQYF
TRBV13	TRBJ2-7	CASSWGASYEQYF
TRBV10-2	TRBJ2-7	CASSDVSGGPGEQYF
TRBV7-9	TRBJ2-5	CATSGGGQETQYF
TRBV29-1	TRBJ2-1	CSVQTKEQFF
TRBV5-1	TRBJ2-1	CASSLFPTGGAGNEQFF
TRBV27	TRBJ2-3	CASRGLAGSGTDTQYF
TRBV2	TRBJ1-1	CASTHPRTGGTEAFF
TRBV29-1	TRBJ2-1	CSVEGSGSYNEQFF
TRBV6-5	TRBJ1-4	CASSYDSSTLGEKLFF
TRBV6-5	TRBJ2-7	CASRISQEYEQYF
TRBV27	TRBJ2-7	CASSFAASYEQYF
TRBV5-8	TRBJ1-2	CASSSTASNYGYTF
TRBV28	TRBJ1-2	CASKKVGYTF
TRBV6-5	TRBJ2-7	CASSYSGPGNGEQYF
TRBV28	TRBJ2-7	CATEAGNYEQYF
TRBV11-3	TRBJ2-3	CASSLNRGLGTDTQYF
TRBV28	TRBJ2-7	CASSFKGIEQYF
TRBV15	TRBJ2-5	CATSYGTGLGETQYF
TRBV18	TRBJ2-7	CASSPHRVDYEQYF
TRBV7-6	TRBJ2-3	CASSFTAAESTDTQYF
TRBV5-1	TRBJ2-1	CASSYRLAGGPGEQFF
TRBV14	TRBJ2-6	CASSQDRVLTGANVLTF
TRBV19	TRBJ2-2	CASTQGSGELFF
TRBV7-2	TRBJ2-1	CASSLGAGAYNEQFF